What follows is one T cell receptor beta chain and its context. The data belong to a study of OX40 agonist ivuxolimab in advanced cancers. Study overall: Ivuxolimab is a fully human IgG2 antibody that activates OX40 (CD134). Across the patients, intravenous ivuxolimab was delivered every 2 weeks at 0.01 to 10 mg/kg.

TCRdb keeps only in-frame clones here, not all; method: immunoSEQ multiplex PCR. The sample contains tens of thousands of clones, over 75% of which appear only once. In germline, CDR1 is SGHRS, CDR2 YFSETQ. V was cut by 0 bases and J by 4 bases, with 14 bases left in between. The CDR3 consists of 16 residues. The receptor's source is an adult with an advanced solid tumor such as melanoma, head and neck, liver or kidney cancer. The J gene is TRBJ2-1, the V gene TRBV5-1; D assignment may be TRBD1 or TRBD2 (6 bases each). Specimen: CD4+ or CD8+ T cells sorted from blood, collected in a trial of the OX40 agonist ivuxolimab. Written as DNA, the CDR3 is TGCGCCAGCAGCTTGGCCGCCGGGGGCCAGTACAATGAGCAGTTCTTC. This gives the protein CASSLAAGGQYNEQFF.